This T cell receptor beta chain was captured by sequencing in a study of shared clonotypes between healthy human individuals. Points from the study as a whole: Investigators collected only blood, and repertoires in tissues likely differ. With a handful of donors compared, 5% to 5.5% of naive CD4 clonotypes were shared.

This table comes from immunoSEQ multiplex PCR, and its TCRdb copy is limited to in-frame clones, with some not included. The sample comprises about 2.4 million clones, about 92% of which are singletons, and 0.11% to 0.15% rests with the top ten. The CDR3 has 15 amino acids. Trimming took off 2 bases at V and 4 bases at J, with 15 bases between the two ends. CDR1 is LNHDA, CDR2 SQIVND, per germline (reference sequence). With regard to this clone: The antigen is unknown.

Only Caucasian adults living in Nashville, Tennessee made up the donor group. Researchers partitioned CD4+ cells into CD45RA+ naive and CD45RA-negative memory subsets. This clonotype originated in a man aged 18 to 35 in good health. Source material: naive CD4+ T cells sorted from blood. The subset was: CD45RA+ positively selected. V is TRBV19 and J is TRBJ2-7; D possibly uses TRBD1 or TRBD2 (5 bases each). Here the CDR3 DNA reads TGTGCCAGTAGTATATCTGAGGGGAGTTGGTACGAGCAGTACTTC. As protein: CASSISEGSWYEQYF.